These 17 T cell receptor beta chains were sequenced from one sample in a study of regulatory T cells in long-lasting Graves disease (dated by TCRdb to about 2021). The protocol used for the library was multiplex PCR. TCRdb shows the sequencer as Illumina HiSeq 4000. iRepertoire HTBI primers and Arm-PCR amplification of CDR3 regions were used to construct TCR beta libraries. Using fastp at Q25 and MiXCR, TCRdb reprocessed the public reads and kept productive beta chains. Rows matching on CDR3 protein sequence are summarized as one entry with the most common DNA and genes. Here the sample has about 470,000 distinct CDR3 sequences; roughly 21% occur a single time. More than 6% of the sample is in the top ten clones. The meaning of the sample's time point label: persistent/refractory GD, antithyroid drugs over 5 years with positive TRAb. For both TCR sequencing and RNA sequencing, RNA was extracted from PBMCs using TRIzol.

Sequencing was performed on peripheral blood mononuclear cells (PBMCs), taken when the disease was refractory, from a patient treated with antithyroid drugs. The receptors were gathered from a female donor with Graves disease.

This clonotype was seen a single time. This rearrangement joins TRBV14 to TRBJ1-4, with D possibly TRBD1 on 5 matching bases. The V end lost 4 bases, the J end lost 4 bases, and 10 bases lay between the germline ends. The CDR3 has 14 residues. Germline lookup yields CDR1 SGHDN and CDR2 FVKESK. The DNA of the CDR3 is TGTGCCAGCAGCCTGGGACTACTTAATGAAAAACTGTTTTTT. Amino acids: CASSLGLLNEKLFF.

The chain combines TRBV19 with TRBJ1-5, with 12 positions matching TRBD1. There are 17 residues in the CDR3. J lost 3 bases, V lost 2 bases, and 5 bases had no gene match. Germline V lookup: CDR1 LNHDA, CDR2 SQIVND (reference sequence). CDR3: CASSINEGQGANQPQHF. DNA for the CDR3: TGTGCCAGTAGTATAAATGAGGGACAGGGGGCCAATCAGCCCCAGCATTTT.

This clonotype was picked up a small number of times. V gene TRBV7-9 combines with J gene TRBJ1-4; the D is unclear. The V end was cut by 2 bases, the J end by 4 bases, with 11 bases between. This CDR3 has 15 amino acids. The germline V gene has CDR1 SEHNR and CDR2 FQNEAQ (reference sequence). CDR3 sequence: CASSLSQSLNEKLFF. CDR3 nucleotide sequence: TGTGCCAGCAGCTTATCACAGTCTCTTAATGAAAAACTGTTTTTT.

About this clonotype itself: This may come from a read error, since a much larger clone is one base off. The V call is TRBV6-2 or TRBV6-3, the J call TRBJ1-6; no clear D gene. Germline CDR1 is MNHEY and CDR2 is SVGEGT. This CDR3 has 14 amino acids. Deletions cut 6 bases from V and 12 bases from J, with 18 bases between. CDR3 in amino acids: CASSPFEEEVPLHF. The CDR3 region has the DNA TGTGCCAGCAGCCCCTTCGAGGAGGAGGTACCCCTCCACTTT.

Many counts were recorded for this clonotype. V usage is TRBV7-2 and J usage is TRBJ2-7, with 9 bases matching TRBD2. V was clipped by 7 bases and J by 5 bases; unmatched bases: 6. The CDR3 totals 13 residues. The germline CDR1 and CDR2 sequences are SGHTA and FQGNSA. CDR3 protein: CASNSGSLHEQYF. The CDR3 DNA is TGTGCCAGCAATAGCGGGAGTCTCCACGAGCAGTACTTC.

The chain uses TRBV19 and TRBJ2-7; 9 bases match TRBD2. Germline V CDR1 and CDR2: LNHDA, SQIVND (reference sequence). CDR3 length: 14 amino acids. Unmatched junction bases numbered 7, after V lost 4 bases and J lost 6 bases. DNA for the CDR3: TGTGCCAGTAGTACGATAGCGGGAGAAAGCGAGCAGTACTTC. This sequence encodes CASSTIAGESEQYF.

J is TRBJ1-6 and V is TRBV7-9, with D possibly TRBD1 on 5 matching bases. Trimming stripped 5 bases from V and 0 bases from J, with 14 bases between. This CDR3 contains 17 residues. The germline gives CDR1 SEHNR, CDR2 FQNEAQ (reference sequence). The CDR3 spells CASSGTAASSYNSPLHF. CDR3 bases: TGTGCCAGCAGCGGGACGGCTGCGAGCTCCTATAATTCACCCCTCCACTTT.

In its sample, this clonotype was seen many times. Germline and junction disagree at one end, which may indicate a read error. The chain is built from TRBV27 and TRBJ2-7; D is possibly TRBD2 (5 bases). Germline V lookup: CDR1 MNHEY, CDR2 SMNVEV (reference sequence). The CDR3 is made up of 13 amino acids. Written as DNA, the CDR3 is TGTGCCAGCAGTTTACGGGATAGGACGGATCGGGTGTTC. Protein: CASSLRDRTDRVF.

This clonotype came up a few times. The chain employs TRBV20-1 and TRBJ2-5; D might be TRBD2 (7 bases). This CDR3 has 14 amino acids. V shed 6 bases and J shed 2 bases, with 16 bases lying between them. Germline V gene sequence: CDR1 DFQATT, CDR2 SNEGSKA (reference sequence). DNA of the CDR3: TGCAGTGCGCCCGCGGGGGCCCGGCAAGAGACCCAGTACTTC. Translating gives CSAPAGARQETQYF.

The chain combines TRBV4-3 with TRBJ2-5; TRBD1 or TRBD2 may be the D gene (5 bases each). This CDR3 has 16 residues. Germline lookup yields CDR1 LGHNA and CDR2 YSLEER. V was cut by 0 bases and J by 2 bases, with 13 bases left in between. The CDR3 DNA reads TGCGCCAGCAGCCAAGATCTGGGGACGGGACAAGAGACCCAGTACTTC. Its translation: CASSQDLGTGQETQYF.

This clonotype came up many times. The CDR3 region is CSARPNRDANQPQHF. In DNA form, the CDR3 reads TGCAGTGCTAGACCTAACAGGGACGCAAATCAGCCCCAGCATTTT. The chain carries TRBV20-1 and TRBJ1-5, with TRBD1 as a possible D gene (6 bases). Trimming removed 2 bases at V and 4 bases at J, with 15 bases between. CDR3 length: 15 amino acids. Germline lookup yields CDR1 DFQATT and CDR2 SNEGSKA (reference sequence).

This clonotype was picked up a small number of times. The chain combines TRBV4-1 with TRBJ2-7; D might be TRBD1 or TRBD2, each matching 5 bases. V lost 4 bases, J lost 2 bases, and 18 bases lay in between. The germline V gene has CDR1 MGHRA and CDR2 YSYEKL. This CDR3 is 16 amino acids long. CDR3: CASSPQPGTGTYEQYF. CDR3 DNA: TGCGCCAGCAGCCCACAACCCGGGACGGGCACCTACGAGCAGTACTTC.

This chain's CDR3 is CASSAGRSHTEAFF. CDR3 DNA: TGTGCCAGTAGTGCAGGACGGTCTCACACTGAAGCTTTCTTT. This rearrangement joins TRBV19 to TRBJ1-1, with D hard to call. The germline V and J ends were trimmed by 5 bases and 3 bases, with 13 bases remaining between them. CDR3 length: 14 amino acids. Germline-derived CDR1 and CDR2 are LNHDA and SQIVND (reference sequence).

In regard to this clonotype: A much larger clone lies one base from this, so it may be a read error. The V and J genes are TRBV28 and TRBJ1-5, with a possible D match to TRBD1 (5 bases). The germline gives CDR1 MDHEN, CDR2 SYDVKM. The CDR3 has 13 residues. The CDR3, as DNA: TGTGCCAGCCGAGACAGTCCAAATCGGCCCCAGCATTTT. Protein product: CASRDSPNRPQHF.

The chain couples TRBV10-3 to TRBJ1-1; D is uncertain. There are 13 residues in the CDR3. Deletions cut 2 bases from V and 2 bases from J, with 6 bases between. Germline loops: CDR1 ENHRY, CDR2 SYGVKD. The CDR3 spells CAISETTNTEAFF. In DNA form, the CDR3 reads TGTGCCATCAGTGAGACAACTAACACTGAAGCTTTCTTT.

This clonotype was counted ten times or more. V usage is TRBV28 and J usage is TRBJ1-2, with 7 bases identical to TRBD1. The CDR3 sequence is 16 residues long. Germline V CDR1 and CDR2: MDHEN, SYDVKM. The V gene end was trimmed by 5 bases and the J gene end by 3 bases; junction bases not matched to a gene: 12. In nucleotides, the CDR3 is TGTGCCAGCAGTCCCTTCCGGGACAGATCAGACTATGGCTACACCTTC. The encoded protein is CASSPFRDRSDYGYTF.

This clonotype was observed many times. The chain combines TRBV12-3 or TRBV12-4 with TRBJ2-4; D ambiguous. The CDR3 covers 12 residues. V lost 6 bases, J lost 4 bases, and 7 bases lay in between. The CDR3 DNA sequence: TGTGCCAGCAGCTTCGCGAAAAACATTCAGTACTTC. Amino acid sequence: CASSFAKNIQYF.